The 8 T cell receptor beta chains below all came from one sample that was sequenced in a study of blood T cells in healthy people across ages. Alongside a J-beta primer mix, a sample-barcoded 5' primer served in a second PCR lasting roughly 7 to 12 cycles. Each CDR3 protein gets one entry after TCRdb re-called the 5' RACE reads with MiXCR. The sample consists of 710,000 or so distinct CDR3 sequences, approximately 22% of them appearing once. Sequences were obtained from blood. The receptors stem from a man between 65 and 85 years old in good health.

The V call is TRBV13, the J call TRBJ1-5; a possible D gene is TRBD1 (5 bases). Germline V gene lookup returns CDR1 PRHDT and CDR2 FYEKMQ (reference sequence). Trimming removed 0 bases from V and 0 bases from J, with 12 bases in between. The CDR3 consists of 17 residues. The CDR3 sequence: CASSLGGPIYSNQPQHF. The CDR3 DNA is TGTGCCAGCAGCTTAGGGGGACCCATCTATAGCAATCAGCCCCAGCATTTT.

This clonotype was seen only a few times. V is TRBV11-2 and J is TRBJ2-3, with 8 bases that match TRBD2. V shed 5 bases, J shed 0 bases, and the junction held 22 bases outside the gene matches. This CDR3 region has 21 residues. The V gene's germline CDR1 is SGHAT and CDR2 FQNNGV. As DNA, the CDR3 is TGTGCCAGCAGCCCTCGGTCGTGGATAGCGGGGACTATTGCTAGCACAGATACGCAGTATTTT. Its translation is CASSPRSWIAGTIASTDTQYF.

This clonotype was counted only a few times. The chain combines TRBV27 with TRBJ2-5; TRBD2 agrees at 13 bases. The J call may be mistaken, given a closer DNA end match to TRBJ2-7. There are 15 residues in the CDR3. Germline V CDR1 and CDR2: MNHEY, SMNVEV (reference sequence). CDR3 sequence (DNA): TGTGCCAGCAGTTTGGGACTAGCGGGGAACTACGAGCAGTACTTC. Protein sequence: CASSLGLAGNYEQYF.

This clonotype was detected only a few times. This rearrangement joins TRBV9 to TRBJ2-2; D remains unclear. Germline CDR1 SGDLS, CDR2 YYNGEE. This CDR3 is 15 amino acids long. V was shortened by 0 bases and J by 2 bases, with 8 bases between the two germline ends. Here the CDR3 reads CASSVVGYNTGELFF. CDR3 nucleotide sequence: TGTGCCAGCAGCGTAGTTGGCTACAACACCGGGGAGCTGTTTTTT. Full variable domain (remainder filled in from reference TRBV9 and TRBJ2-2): DSGVTQTPKHLITATGQRVTLRCSPRSGDLSVYWYQQSLDQGLQFLIQYYNGEERAKGNILERFSAQQFPDLHSELNLSSLELGDSALYFCASSVVGYNTGELFFGEGSRLTVL.

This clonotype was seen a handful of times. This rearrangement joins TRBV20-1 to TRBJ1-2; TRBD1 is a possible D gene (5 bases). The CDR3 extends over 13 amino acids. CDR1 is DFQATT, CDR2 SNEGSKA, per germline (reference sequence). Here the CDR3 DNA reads TGCACCGTTCAACGGGACGGGGGATCCGGCTACACCTTC. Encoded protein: CTVQRDGGSGYTF.

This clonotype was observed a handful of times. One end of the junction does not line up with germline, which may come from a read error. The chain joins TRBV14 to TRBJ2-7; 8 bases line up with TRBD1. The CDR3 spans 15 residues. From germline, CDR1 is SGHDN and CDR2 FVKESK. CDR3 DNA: TGTGCCAGCAACCAAATACAGGGGGAGATCTACGAGCAGTACTTC. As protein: CASNQIQGEIYEQYF.

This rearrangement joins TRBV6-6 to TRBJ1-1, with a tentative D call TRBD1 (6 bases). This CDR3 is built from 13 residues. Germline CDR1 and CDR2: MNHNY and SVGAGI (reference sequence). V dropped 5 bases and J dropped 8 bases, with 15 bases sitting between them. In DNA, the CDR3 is TGTGCCAGCAGTATCGACAGGTGGTTCGAAGCTTTCTTT. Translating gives CASSIDRWFEAFF.

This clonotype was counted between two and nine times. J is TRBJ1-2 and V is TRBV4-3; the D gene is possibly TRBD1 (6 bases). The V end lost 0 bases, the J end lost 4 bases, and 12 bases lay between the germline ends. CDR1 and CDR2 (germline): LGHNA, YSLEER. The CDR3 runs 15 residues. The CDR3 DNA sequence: TGCGCCAGCAGCCAAGAAATTCAGGGGCGCTATGGCTACACCTTC. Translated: CASSQEIQGRYGYTF.